Sequencing of this TCR beta chain was carried out in a study of cytotoxic CD8 clonotypes in ibrutinib-treated CLL. About this clone itself: Its antigen remains unknown.

Notes on the study in general: The times at which samples were taken varied between sustained-remission and progressing patients. Baseline clonality exceeded age-matched healthy donors and tracked circulating CD8+ T-cell counts.

CDR3 size: 13 residues. V lost 5 bases and J 8 bases, leaving 13 bases between the germline ends. The germline gives CDR1 SGHTA, CDR2 FQGNSA. TCRdb's table, derived via immunoSEQ multiplex PCR, lists solely in-frame clones and lacks some. The sample holds roughly 190,000 clones; about two thirds are singletons and the top ten take 10% to 15%. The starting material was PBMCs, obtained after 24 months of ibrutinib treatment. This clonotype was sampled from a human donor with chronic lymphocytic leukemia. V gene TRBV7-2 combines with J gene TRBJ2-1; D remains unclear. The CDR3 coding sequence is TGTGCCAGCAGCGCAGCCTACTGGGATGAGCAGTTCTTC. Translated: CASSAAYWDEQFF.